Reported below is one T cell receptor beta chain. What it binds is not known. CDR3 size: 14 residues. The V gene's germline CDR1 is SGHVS and CDR2 FQNEAQ. Trimming took off 3 bases at V and 10 bases at J, with 13 bases between the two ends. Unique molecular identifiers tagged the TCRbeta library. TCRdb analysed the PCR reads with MiXCR anew, one entry per CDR3 protein. The table shows almost 500,000 distinct CDR3 sequences, with under 12% occurring only once. This specimen belongs to a study of T-cell reconstitution after alpha-beta-depleted transplantation in children. Whole-study results and caveats: Where alpha-beta T cells came from about two months after transplant was reportedly several hundred expanded graft clones. One year after transplant, T-cell counts and diversity came mostly from newly produced T cells.

The input for sequencing was PBMCs, taken before TCRalphabeta/CD19-depleted stem cell transplant. The V gene is TRBV7-8, the J gene TRBJ1-6; possibly TRBD1 for D (6 bases). The TCR originated in a child younger than 10 with inherited bone marrow failure, due to receive a stem cell transplant. In nucleotides, the CDR3 is TGTGCCAGCAGCTTGGCAGGGGTAGGCTCACCCCTCCACTTT. Protein: CASSLAGVGSPLHF.